The 13 T cell receptor beta chains below were found in one sample sequenced in a study of T cells in Graves' hyperthyroidism and ophthalmopathy. TCR beta CDR3 regions were amplified from RNA. An initial round of RT-PCR targeting the TCR CDR3 relied on the HTBI primer set. TCRdb passed the multiplex PCR reads through MiXCR, listing each CDR3 protein once. Among hundreds of thousands of distinct CDR3 sequences listed, around 45% were seen once. The specimen sequenced was peripheral blood or thyroid tissue (not recorded which). The receptor set was obtained from a woman between 18 and 29 years old with Graves' hyperthyroidism.

The chain joins TRBV7-2 to TRBJ2-2; D remains ambiguous. In germline, CDR1 is SGHTA, CDR2 FQGNSA. CDR3 length: 13 amino acids. The V gene lost 4 bases and the J gene lost 5 bases, with 8 bases spanning the gap. The CDR3, as DNA: TGTGCCAGCAGCTCCCCCATAACCGGGGAGCTGTTTTTT. It is translated as CASSSPITGELFF.

Details on this clonotype: A much larger clone lies one base from this, so it may be a read error. J is TRBJ2-7 and V is TRBV15, with 7 bases matching TRBD1. Trimming took 2 bases from V and 5 from J; bases not matched to a gene: 9. This CDR3 region has 15 residues. Germline V lookup: CDR1 LNHNV, CDR2 YYDKDF (reference sequence). DNA of the CDR3: TGTGCCACCAGCAGACCCGGACAGGCGACCCACGAGCAGTACTTC. It translates to CATSRPGQATHEQYF.

V and J are TRBV25-1 and TRBJ1-2; 8 bases align to TRBD1. The CDR3 is 17 amino acids. From germline, CDR1 is MGHDK and CDR2 SYGVNS. The V gene end was trimmed by 4 bases and the J gene end by 2 bases; junction bases not matched to a gene: 12. The CDR3 region is CASSADRGHRLNYGYTF. The CDR3 DNA is TGTGCCAGCAGTGCTGACAGGGGCCACCGACTAAACTATGGCTACACCTTC.

V gene TRBV29-1 combines with J gene TRBJ2-7; D ambiguous. The germline gives CDR1 SQVTM, CDR2 ANQGSEA. CDR3 length equals 16 residues. The ends were cut back, 1 base at V and 0 bases at J, with 16 bases in the middle. The CDR3 DNA reads as TGCAGCGTTGAAGTCCCTGCGTCTTGGAACTCCTACGAGCAGTACTTC. Translating gives CSVEVPASWNSYEQYF.

Only a few counts were recorded for this clonotype. The V gene is TRBV2, the J gene TRBJ2-2; D is ambiguous. Germline CDR1 SNHLY, CDR2 FYNNEI. The CDR3 length is 13 residues. The V end lost 6 bases, the J end lost 1 base, and 6 bases lay between the germline ends. The CDR3 region has the DNA TGTGCCAGCAGGGTAGGGAACACCGGGGAGCTGTTTTTT. It is translated as CASRVGNTGELFF.

V gene TRBV29-1 combines with J gene TRBJ1-4; no definite D call. CDR1 is SQVTM and CDR2 is ANQGSEA in the germline V gene. Trimming stripped 1 base from V and 2 bases from J, with 2 bases between. The CDR3 runs to 12 residues. This CDR3 reads CSVEGTNEKLFF. The CDR3 coding sequence is TGCAGCGTTGAAGGGACTAATGAAAAACTGTTTTTT.

The rearrangement uses TRBV15 and TRBJ1-2; 9 bases agree with TRBD1. Looked up from germline, CDR1 is LNHNV and CDR2 is YYDKDF (reference sequence). This CDR3 contains 14 residues. The V segment lost 5 bases and the J segment 6 bases; nucleotides outside the gene matches: 7. DNA for the CDR3: TGTGCCACCAGCGGCGTAACAGGGGGCCATGGCTACACCTTC. This codes for CATSGVTGGHGYTF. The whole variable domain, remainder taken from reference TRBV15 and TRBJ1-2, is DAMVIQNPRYQVTQFGKPVTLSCSQTLNHNVMYWYQQKSSQAPKLLFHYYDKDFNNEADTPDNFQSRRPNTSFCFLDIRSPGLGDTAMYLCATSGVTGGHGYTFGSGTRLTVV.

This clonotype was found many times. This rearrangement joins TRBV9 to TRBJ1-1; TRBD1 is a possible D gene (5 bases). Germline V gene data show CDR1 as SGDLS and CDR2 as YYNGEE. The CDR3 loop spans 15 amino acids. Trimming shortened V by 3 bases and J by 1 base, and 13 bases separated the two germline ends. CDR3 DNA sequence: TGTGCCAGCAGCGGACCGGGACGCCAGAACACTGAAGCTTTCTTT. It encodes CASSGPGRQNTEAFF.

With respect to this clonotype: At one of its ends the junction is not consistent with the germline gene, which may arise from a read error. This chain links TRBV2 with TRBJ2-7; 8 nucleotides align to TRBD2. The germline gives CDR1 SNHLY, CDR2 FYNNEI. The CDR3 length is 14 residues. CDR3 sequence reads: CTSKVTSASYEQYF. CDR3 sequence (DNA): TGTACCAGCAAAGTGACTAGCGCTTCCTACGAGCAGTACTTC.

V and J are TRBV29-1 and TRBJ2-7; the D gene is possibly TRBD2 (5 bases). Germline V lookup: CDR1 SQVTM, CDR2 ANQGSEA. This CDR3 contains 12 residues. V was clipped by 3 bases and J by 2 bases, with 8 bases between them. The CDR3 spells CSVDPGTYEQYF. The CDR3 coding sequence is TGCAGCGTTGATCCGGGGACCTACGAGCAGTACTTC.

In its sample, this clonotype was seen a few times. The chain uses TRBV9 and TRBJ2-6; the D call may be TRBD1 or TRBD2 (6 bases each). The CDR3 spans 15 residues. V was pared by 6 bases and J by 3 bases, with 13 bases between. Germline values: CDR1 SGDLS, CDR2 YYNGEE. This CDR3 reads CASTNGGVGANVLTF. The CDR3 bases are TGTGCCAGCACTAACGGGGGCGTTGGGGCCAACGTCCTGACTTTC.

The chain couples TRBV19 to TRBJ2-2, with D possibly TRBD2 on 5 matching bases. Germline V lookup: CDR1 LNHDA, CDR2 SQIVND (reference sequence). V gave up 9 bases and J gave up 3 bases, with 20 bases separating them. The CDR3 length is 16 residues. The CDR3: CASTRWGATDTGELFF. The CDR3 region has the DNA TGTGCCAGCACCAGGTGGGGAGCAACGGACACCGGGGAGCTGTTTTTT.

This clonotype occurred many times. The rearrangement uses TRBV24-1 and TRBJ1-5; D is ambiguous. V lost 4 bases and J 4 bases, leaving 10 bases between the germline ends. The CDR3 totals 14 residues. The germline V gene has CDR1 KGHDR and CDR2 SFDVKD. The CDR3 sequence: CATSDLRGNQPQHF. The CDR3 DNA reads TGTGCCACCAGTGACCTCCGGGGAAATCAGCCCCAGCATTTT.